These T cell receptor beta chains were read from a single sample in a study of blood T cell repertoires in COVID-19. Only in-frame clones appear in the TCRdb table, and some are missing; sequencing was by immunoSEQ multiplex PCR. The data hold 130,000 or so clones, with 88% observed a single time. Sequencing was performed on peripheral blood. Receptors were obtained from a woman aged 60 to 75 with acute or convalescent COVID-19. Each CDR3 is given with its conserved first and last residue.

V,J,CDR3
TRBV6-5,TRBJ1-1,CATKQGRGTEAFF
TRBV19,TRBJ2-7,CASSDSGGPSYEQYF
TRBV7-2,TRBJ1-2,CASSLPGQGGFNYGYTF
TRBV5-1,TRBJ2-5,CASSLTGGAPRETQYF
TRBV3-1/TRBV3-2,TRBJ1-2,CASSQPGRNYGYTF
TRBV10-3,TRBJ1-1,CAISPRGGRNTEAFF
TRBV24-1,TRBJ1-5,CATSDPGQGNQPQHF
TRBV5-1,TRBJ1-2,CASSPGGQFNYGYTF
TRBV7-2,TRBJ1-5,CASSSPRWSGLPQPQHF
TRBV7-9,TRBJ1-3,CASSPDGGDLFSGNTIYF
TRBV7-6,TRBJ1-4,CASSPNLAISEKLFF
TRBV10-2,TRBJ1-6,CASRLQVDHNSPLHF
TRBV18,TRBJ2-5,CASSQALGETQYF
TRBV19,TRBJ1-1,CASSIGGHRTPNTEAFF
TRBV4-3,TRBJ1-1,CASSPRGGTEAFF
TRBV12-2,TRBJ1-5,CASRNPDRRSNQPQHF
TRBV7-2,TRBJ1-5,CASSLEAGYNQPQHF
TRBV6-1,TRBJ1-6,CASSGDRGSRDSPLHF
TRBV29-1,TRBJ1-1,CSVHGQAMNTEAFF
TRBV11-2,TRBJ2-1,CASSLAIYNEQFF
TRBV4-3,TRBJ1-2,CASSQVRDTYGYTF
TRBV6-2/TRBV6-3,TRBJ2-3,CASSGPYTDTQYF
TRBV2,TRBJ2-1,CARSGTGGDEQFF
TRBV5-8,TRBJ2-6,CASSTADRVAGANVLTF